This T cell receptor (beta chain) originates from a study of T cell repertoires in cytomegalovirus infection. CDR1 and CDR2 from the germline V gene are MGHRA and YSYEKL. The V end was cut by 1 base, the J end by 7 bases, with 10 bases between. The CDR3 length is 13 residues. MiXCR, applied by TCRdb to the reads, yields one record per CDR3 protein. The sample lists roughly 160,000 distinct CDR3 sequences; approximately 21% were seen once. As for this clonotype: As yet, its antigen is unknown.

General study points: Cumulative public TCR beta family frequency identified carriers of CMV plus the relevant HLA.

The receptor was isolated from a human donor in good health (CMV status not recorded). Some clones in this sample may be carry-over from other donors' samples. The sample in question was CD8+ T cells from cultured PBMCs, obtained from culture after CMV antigen stimulation. The chain has TRBV4-1 and TRBJ1-1; unclear D gene. Here the CDR3 reads CASSQAVNYEAFF. CDR3 nucleotide sequence: TGCGCCAGCAGCCAAGCCGTTAACTATGAAGCTTTCTTT.